The present T cell receptor beta chain was sequenced within a study of cytomegalovirus exposure and HLA in healthy donors. Overall study results and limits: Reports showed the classifier diagnosing cytomegalovirus status with high specificity and sensitivity. In the 95 to 150 validation repertoires, a later analysis found that first-cohort TCR clusters tended to co-occur.

This CDR3 has 12 residues. Germline-derived CDR1 and CDR2 are WSHSY and SAAADI. Trimming took 4 bases from V and 6 from J, leaving 9 bases between them. Regarding this clone: Its antigen is currently unknown.

Libraries were prepared by immunoSEQ multiplex PCR; TCRdb keeps only in-frame clonotypes and omits some of them. The sample lists 250,000 to 350,000 clones; over 75% were seen once. The chain carries TRBV10-2 and TRBJ1-2, with a tentative D call TRBD1 (5 bases). This TCR derives from a young man in good health and CMV-seronegative. Sequencing was done on a sample of PBMCs. CDR3 residues: CASSVQGNGYTF. The CDR3 region has the DNA TGCGCCAGCAGTGTCCAGGGTAATGGCTACACCTTC.